The clone carrying this TCR beta chain was recorded at least ten times. Antigen unknown. The sample originates from a study of blood T cells in healthy people across ages. Study summary: Template switching captured about one barcoded beta molecule per two T cells.

Study-wide results and limits: CMV infection status of these donors was not known. A greater number of naive CD4+ cells and higher diversity distinguished long-lived donors from aged donors.

The second PCR ran roughly 6 to 11 cycles with a sample-barcoded 5' primer and J-beta primers. TCRdb analysed the 5' RACE reads with MiXCR anew, one entry per CDR3 protein. The sample gives some 1,800,000 distinct CDR3 sequences, roughly two fifths of which show up once; roughly 23% is in the top ten. The sequenced material came from blood. This clonotype was sampled from a human donor in good health.

DNA of the CDR3: TGTGCCAGCAGTTTTTCTGTCAGCTCCTACGAGCAGTACTTC. Translation: CASSFSVSSYEQYF. The rearrangement links TRBV12-3 or TRBV12-4 to TRBJ2-7; D is unclear. Between the trimmed V and J ends, which lost 3 bases and 0 bases, there was a span of 9 bases. This CDR3 is built from 14 residues.